This TCR beta chain comes out of a study of shared clonotypes between healthy human individuals (TCRdb year 2020). At the level of the whole study: The cohort comprised a couple of women and a few men aged 18 to 49 years. For each donor, three plates each were used for CD4 naive and CD4 memory, two plates were used for CD8 naive, and one plate was used for CD8 memory. To estimate repertoire size and how much clonotype sharing occurs between individuals, the study deeply sequenced the blood TCR repertoires of a handful of healthy adults. To increase sequencing depth and limit assay-specific biases, different laboratories used diverse techniques to prepare libraries and sequence TCR repertoires. Leukapheresis yielded between about 0.8 and 8.9 billion PBMCs per donor.

Using the deep immunoSEQ assay, multiplex PCR amplified TCR CDR3 regions from genomic DNA. Extracted genomic DNA from each cell subset was spread evenly across all wells of several immunoSEQ 96-well plates, with each plate serving as a replicate. Each replicate PCR for sorted subsets received about 0.2 ug genomic DNA, equal to about 30,000 T cell genomes. The purified libraries were quantified using a Qubit 3.0 fluorometer, sized with a Bioanalyzer 2100, and then quantified again using the KAPA Library Quantification kit. Every immunoSEQ 96-well plate was sequenced on a dedicated single-read 150-cycle Illumina NextSeq 550 flow cell. The authors' analysis ran thus. The immunoSEQ output contained only junctional sequences without quality scores, so filtering could not match that applied to full-length reads. Sequences were annotated with PyIR, a Python wrapper for IgBLAST v1.9, using IMGT germline references to assign V/J genes and CDR3. Any read was removed if the V/J assignment was weak (E-value above 1e-6), the CDR3 was missing, or the read contained stop codons, out-of-frame junctions, or ambiguous translated residues. V3J clonotypes were defined as sequences sharing an identical inferred V gene, J gene, and CDR3 amino acid sequence. Percentage overlap between repertoires was calculated by dividing the number of shared unique clonotypes by the size of the smaller repertoire. RTK rarefaction, the Chao1 estimator, and Recon v2.1 estimates of unobserved clonotypes were used to assess repertoire richness. Generation probabilities were computed with OLGA for all TCRbeta clonotypes obtained by the gDNA method from several donors. The source is immuneACCESS, and TCRdb retained only in-frame sequences with V and J called. Part of the clones is not carried over; for the studies checked, unresolved V genes explain less than half of this, and the remainder is unexplained. V and J calls and clone size come straight from that table; D and trimming were deduced from the DNA. Across this sample there are roughly 1,100,000 clones, with around 74% seen only once. Approximately 1.5% of the sample comes from the top ten.

Of note for this clone: The antigen this receptor binds is unknown. Base qualities were left out, and no much larger clone turns up one base away.

The germline V gene (reference sequence) yields LNHDA for CDR1 and SQIVND for CDR2. After removal of 4 bases from V and 5 bases from J, the junction retains 6 bases not matched to a gene. There are 14 amino acids in the CDR3, from cysteine to phenylalanine inclusive. Only the CDR3 region is kept as DNA, spanning 42 bases read in frame from base 1. Overall study results and their limits: Larger estimated clonotype richness was generally found for naive subsets than for memory subsets. Based on pairwise subsampling, the degree of clonotype sharing among donors was expected to be affected by sequencing depth. Incomplete sequencing was indicated by rarefaction of sorted-subset datasets, despite the large sequencing depth. Higher generation probabilities were observed for clonotypes shared by all four sorted-subset donors than for non-shared clonotypes. The genetic and exposure-history diversity represented was limited by the small number of donors. Only blood was sampled, and tissue TCR repertoires likely differ from those in blood. Around 5% of naive CD4, around 3.6% of naive CD8, about 2.4% of memory CD4, and more than 0.35% of memory CD8 clonotypes were shared across several donors.

The donors were healthy, HIV-negative adults with no recently reported acute infections or vaccinations. Every donor was a Caucasian adult residing in Nashville, Tennessee, USA. Magnetic negative selection was used to enrich CD4+ T cells, after which naive cells were positively selected on CD45RA and the negative fraction became the memory subset. Blood was obtained by leukapheresis, after which PBMCs were separated by Ficoll-Histopaque density gradient centrifugation and cryopreserved in liquid nitrogen vapor phase. Analytical flow cytometry was used to check the purity and quantity of every magnetically sorted T cell population. Genomic DNA was isolated from every sorted fraction and measured by UV absorbance on a Nanodrop 2000c.

Sequenced: memory CD4+ T cells sorted from blood. The cell subset or site label for this specimen denotes: CD45RA-negative fraction. The chain was built from TRBV19 and TRBJ1-1; 8 central bases correspond to TRBD1. The TCR comes from a man between 18 and 35 years old in good health. The CDR3 reads as follows: CASSTGGVGTEAFF. The DNA is TGTGCCAGTAGTACAGGGGGCGTAGGAACTGAAGCTTTCTTT.